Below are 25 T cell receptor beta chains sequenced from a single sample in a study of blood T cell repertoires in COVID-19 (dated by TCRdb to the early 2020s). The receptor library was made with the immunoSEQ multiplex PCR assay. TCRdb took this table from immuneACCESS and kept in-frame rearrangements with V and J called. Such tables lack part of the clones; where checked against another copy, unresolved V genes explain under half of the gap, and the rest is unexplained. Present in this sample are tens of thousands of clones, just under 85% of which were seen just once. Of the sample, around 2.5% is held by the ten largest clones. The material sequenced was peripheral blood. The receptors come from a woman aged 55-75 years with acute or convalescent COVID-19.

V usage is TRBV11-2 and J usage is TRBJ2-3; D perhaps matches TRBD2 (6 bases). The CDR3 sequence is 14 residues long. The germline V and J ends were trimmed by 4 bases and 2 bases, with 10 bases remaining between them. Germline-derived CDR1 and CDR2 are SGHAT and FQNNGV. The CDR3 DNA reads TGTGCCAGCAGCTCCGGGGAGGCCACAGATACGCAGTATTTT. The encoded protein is CASSSGEATDTQYF.

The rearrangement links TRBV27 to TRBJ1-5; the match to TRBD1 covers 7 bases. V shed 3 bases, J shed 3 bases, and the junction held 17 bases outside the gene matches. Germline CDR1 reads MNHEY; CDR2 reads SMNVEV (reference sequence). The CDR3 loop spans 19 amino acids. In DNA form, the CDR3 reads TGTGCCAGCAGTTTTTCAGCGAGTGGGTCGGGACAGTACAATCAGCCCCAGCATTTT. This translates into CASSFSASGSGQYNQPQHF.

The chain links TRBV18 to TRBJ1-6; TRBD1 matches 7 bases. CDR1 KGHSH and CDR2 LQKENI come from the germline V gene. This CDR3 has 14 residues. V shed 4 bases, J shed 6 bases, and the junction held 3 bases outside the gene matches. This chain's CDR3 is CASSQDRSNSPLHF. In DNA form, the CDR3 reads TGTGCCAGCTCACAGGACAGGAGTAATTCACCCCTCCACTTT.

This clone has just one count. The CDR3 region is CASSEGAGVTDTQYF. The DNA of the CDR3 is TGTGCCAGCAGTGAAGGTGCGGGAGTCACAGATACGCAGTATTTT. This chain connects TRBV6-1 to TRBJ2-3, with 7 bases fitting TRBD2. V gave up 1 base and J gave up 2 bases; unmatched junction bases: 3. CDR3 length: 15 amino acids. The germline V gene encodes CDR1 MNHNS and CDR2 SASEGT.

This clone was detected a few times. The CDR3 nucleotides are TGTGCCAGCAGCACTCAGGGGGCTCAGCCCCAGCATTTT. Amino acids: CASSTQGAQPQHF. This chain joins TRBV13 and TRBJ1-5; 8 bases map to TRBD1. Germline V gene data show CDR1 as PRHDT and CDR2 as FYEKMQ (reference sequence). Losses at the gene ends were 5 bases for V and 6 bases for J; bases not matched to a gene: 3. This CDR3 has 13 residues. Based on the CDR3 plus reference TRBV13 and TRBJ1-5, the full variable domain is AAGVIQSPRHLIKEKRETATLKCYPIPRHDTVYWYQQGPGQDPQFLISFYEKMQSDKGSIPDRFSAQQFSDYHSELNMSSLELGDSALYFCASSTQGAQPQHFGDGTRLSIL.

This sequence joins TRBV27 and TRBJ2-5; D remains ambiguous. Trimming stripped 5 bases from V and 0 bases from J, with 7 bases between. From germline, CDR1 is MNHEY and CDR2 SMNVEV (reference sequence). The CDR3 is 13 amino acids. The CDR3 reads CASSLNYQETQYF. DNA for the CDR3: TGTGCCAGCAGTCTAAACTACCAAGAGACCCAGTACTTC.

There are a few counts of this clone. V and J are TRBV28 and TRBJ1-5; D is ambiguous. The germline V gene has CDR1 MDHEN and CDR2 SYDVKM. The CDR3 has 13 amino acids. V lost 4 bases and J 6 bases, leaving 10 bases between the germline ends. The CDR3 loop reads CASSSVTSQPQHF. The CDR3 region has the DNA TGTGCCAGCAGTTCGGTGACAAGTCAGCCCCAGCATTTT.

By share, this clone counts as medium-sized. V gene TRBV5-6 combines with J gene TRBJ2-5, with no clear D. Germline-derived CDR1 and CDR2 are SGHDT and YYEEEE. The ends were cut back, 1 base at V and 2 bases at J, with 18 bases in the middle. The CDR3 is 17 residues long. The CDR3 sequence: CASSLWFGSMEQETQYF. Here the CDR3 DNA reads TGTGCCAGCAGCTTGTGGTTCGGCTCTATGGAGCAAGAGACCCAGTACTTC.

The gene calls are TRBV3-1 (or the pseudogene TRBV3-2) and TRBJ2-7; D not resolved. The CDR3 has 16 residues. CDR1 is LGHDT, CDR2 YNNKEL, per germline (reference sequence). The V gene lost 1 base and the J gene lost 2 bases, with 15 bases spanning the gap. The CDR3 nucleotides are TGTGCCAGCAGCCAAGGTCCGCACCGAGATACCTACGAGCAGTACTTC. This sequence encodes CASSQGPHRDTYEQYF.

CDR3 coding DNA: TGTGCCAGCAGCAGACAGGGTCGGGACGAGACCCAGTACTTC. Its protein is CASSRQGRDETQYF. This chain joins TRBV2 and TRBJ2-5, with 7 bases lining up with TRBD1. The CDR3 has 14 amino acids. V trimming: 6 bases; J trimming: 5 bases; junction bases outside the gene matches: 9. Per the germline V gene, CDR1 is SNHLY and CDR2 is FYNNEI.

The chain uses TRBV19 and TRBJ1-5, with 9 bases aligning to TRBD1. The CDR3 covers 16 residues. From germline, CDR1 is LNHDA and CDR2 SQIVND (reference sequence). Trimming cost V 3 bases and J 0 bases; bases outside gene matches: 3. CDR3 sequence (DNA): TGTGCCAGTAGTATTCAGGGACAGGGTAGCAATCAGCCCCAGCATTTT. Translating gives CASSIQGQGSNQPQHF.

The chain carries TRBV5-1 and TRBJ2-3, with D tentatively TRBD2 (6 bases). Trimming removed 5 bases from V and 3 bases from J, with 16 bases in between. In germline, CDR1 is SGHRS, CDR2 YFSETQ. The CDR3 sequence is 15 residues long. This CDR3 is CASRLVSAGTDTQYF. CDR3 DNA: TGCGCCAGCAGGCTCGTATCCGCGGGGACAGATACGCAGTATTTT.

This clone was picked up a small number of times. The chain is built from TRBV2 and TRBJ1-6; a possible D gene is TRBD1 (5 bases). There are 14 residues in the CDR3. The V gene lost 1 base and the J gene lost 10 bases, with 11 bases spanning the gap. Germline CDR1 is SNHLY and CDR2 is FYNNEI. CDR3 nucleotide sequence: TGTGCCAGCAGTGAAGTGGGGCCATGGTCACCCCTCCACTTT. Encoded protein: CASSEVGPWSPLHF.

CDR3 bases: TGCGCCAGCAGCCAGACGATACAGGATAACTATGGCTACACCTTC. Translated, it gives CASSQTIQDNYGYTF. The chain joins TRBV4-1 to TRBJ1-2; TRBD1 is a possible D gene (5 bases). Trimming removed 3 bases from V and 1 base from J, with 12 bases in between. This CDR3 has 15 residues. CDR1 and CDR2 (germline): MGHRA, YSYEKL.

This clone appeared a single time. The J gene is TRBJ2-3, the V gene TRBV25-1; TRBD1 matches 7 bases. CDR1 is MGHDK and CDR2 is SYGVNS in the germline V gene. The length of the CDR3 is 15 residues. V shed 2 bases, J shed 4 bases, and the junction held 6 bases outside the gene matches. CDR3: CASSEGDRAADTQYF. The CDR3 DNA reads TGTGCCAGCAGTGAAGGAGACAGGGCTGCAGATACGCAGTATTTT.

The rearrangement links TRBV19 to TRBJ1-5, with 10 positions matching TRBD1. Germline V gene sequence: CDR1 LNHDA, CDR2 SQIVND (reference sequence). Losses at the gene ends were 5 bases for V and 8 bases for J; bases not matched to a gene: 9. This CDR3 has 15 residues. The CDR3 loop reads CASSDRDRGGKPQHF. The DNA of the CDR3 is TGTGCCAGTAGTGACCGGGACAGGGGCGGGAAGCCCCAGCATTTT.

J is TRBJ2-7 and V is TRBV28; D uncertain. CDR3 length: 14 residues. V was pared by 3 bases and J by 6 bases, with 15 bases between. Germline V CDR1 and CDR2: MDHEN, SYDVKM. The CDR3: CASSFNPQVGEQYF. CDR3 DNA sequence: TGTGCCAGCAGTTTTAACCCGCAGGTTGGCGAGCAGTACTTC.

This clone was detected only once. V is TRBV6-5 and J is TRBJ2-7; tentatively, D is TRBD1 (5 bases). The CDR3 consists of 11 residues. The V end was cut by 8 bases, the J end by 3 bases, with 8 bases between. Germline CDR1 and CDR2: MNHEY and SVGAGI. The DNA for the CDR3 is TGTGCCAGCCTTCAGGGCTACGAGCAGTACTTC. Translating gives CASLQGYEQYF.

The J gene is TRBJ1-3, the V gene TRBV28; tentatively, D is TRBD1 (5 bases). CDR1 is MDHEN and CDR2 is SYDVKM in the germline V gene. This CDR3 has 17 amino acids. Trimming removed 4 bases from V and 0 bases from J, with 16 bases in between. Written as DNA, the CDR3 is TGTGCCAGCAGTTCCCTAGACAGCCCAATCTCTGGAAACACCATATATTTT. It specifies CASSSLDSPISGNTIYF.

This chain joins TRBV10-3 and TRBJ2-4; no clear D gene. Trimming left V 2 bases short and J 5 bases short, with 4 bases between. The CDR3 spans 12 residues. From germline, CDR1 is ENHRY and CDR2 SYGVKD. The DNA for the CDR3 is TGTGCCATCAGTGAGGCGGAAAACATTCAGTACTTC. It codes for CAISEAENIQYF.

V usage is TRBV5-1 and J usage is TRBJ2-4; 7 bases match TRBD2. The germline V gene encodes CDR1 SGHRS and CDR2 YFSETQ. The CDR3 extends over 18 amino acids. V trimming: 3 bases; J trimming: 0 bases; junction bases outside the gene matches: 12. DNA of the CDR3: TGCGCCAGCAGCTCCCTATTATCTAGCGGAGTAGCCAAAAACATTCAGTACTTC. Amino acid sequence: CASSSLLSSGVAKNIQYF.

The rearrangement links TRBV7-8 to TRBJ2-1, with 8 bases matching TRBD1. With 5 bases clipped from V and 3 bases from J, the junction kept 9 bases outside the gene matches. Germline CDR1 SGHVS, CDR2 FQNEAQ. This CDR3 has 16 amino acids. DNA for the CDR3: TGTGCCAGCAGCCTAAGCACAGGGGGAGTCTACAATGAGCAGTTCTTC. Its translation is CASSLSTGGVYNEQFF.

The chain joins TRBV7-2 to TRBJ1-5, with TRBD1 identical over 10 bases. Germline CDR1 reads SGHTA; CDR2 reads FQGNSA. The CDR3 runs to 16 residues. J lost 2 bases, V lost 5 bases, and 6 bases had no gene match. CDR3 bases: TGTGCCAGCAGCCTAACCGGGACAGGGGGCAATCAGCCCCAGCATTTT. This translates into CASSLTGTGGNQPQHF. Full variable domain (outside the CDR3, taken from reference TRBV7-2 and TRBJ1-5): GAGVSQSPSNKVTEKGKDVELRCDPISGHTALYWYRQSLGQGLEFLIYFQGNSAPDKSGLPSDRFSAERTGGSVSTLTIQRTQQEDSAVYLCASSLTGTGGNQPQHFGDGTRLSIL.

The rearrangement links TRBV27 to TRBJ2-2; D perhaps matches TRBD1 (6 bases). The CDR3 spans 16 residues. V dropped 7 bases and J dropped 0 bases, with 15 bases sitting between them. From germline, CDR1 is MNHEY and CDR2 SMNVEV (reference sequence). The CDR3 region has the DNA TGTGCCAGCAATCCCTTCAGGACAGCGAACACCGGGGAGCTGTTTTTT. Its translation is CASNPFRTANTGELFF.

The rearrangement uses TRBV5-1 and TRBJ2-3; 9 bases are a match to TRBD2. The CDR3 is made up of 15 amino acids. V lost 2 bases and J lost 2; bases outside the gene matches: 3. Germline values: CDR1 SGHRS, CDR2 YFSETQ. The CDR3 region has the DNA TGCGCCAGCAGCTTTCTAGCGGGATTCACAGATACGCAGTATTTT. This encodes CASSFLAGFTDTQYF.